This TCR beta chain came from a study of CD8+ T cells in alopecia areata. Findings of the study overall: Under tofacitinib, numerous expanded lesional clonotypes remained detectable in scalp and blood. Lesional tissue from the scalp (especially in alopecia totalis/universalis) showed higher clonality than normal scalp.

Treatment reported: oral pan-JAK inhibitor, 5-10 mg twice daily. RNA, once extracted, was reverse transcribed into cDNA for use as the sequencing template. Clones were read by immunoSEQ multiplex PCR, and TCRdb kept only the in-frame ones, dropping some. The sample has about 280,000 clones, about 62% seen once. Comments on this clone: The antigen is undetermined.

This clonotype was obtained from a human donor with alopecia areata. The sequenced sample was CD4+ T cells sorted from blood, obtained at week 24, from a patient treated with tofacitinib.

The CDR3 spells CASSVGAGVVYEQYF. CDR3 nucleotide sequence: TGTGCCAGCAGCGTAGGGGCAGGAGTAGTGTACGAGCAGTACTTC. The chain links TRBV9 to TRBJ2-7; no firm D call. Germline-derived CDR1 and CDR2 are SGDLS and YYNGEE. V was clipped by 0 bases and J by 4 bases, with 14 bases between them. The CDR3 extends over 15 amino acids.